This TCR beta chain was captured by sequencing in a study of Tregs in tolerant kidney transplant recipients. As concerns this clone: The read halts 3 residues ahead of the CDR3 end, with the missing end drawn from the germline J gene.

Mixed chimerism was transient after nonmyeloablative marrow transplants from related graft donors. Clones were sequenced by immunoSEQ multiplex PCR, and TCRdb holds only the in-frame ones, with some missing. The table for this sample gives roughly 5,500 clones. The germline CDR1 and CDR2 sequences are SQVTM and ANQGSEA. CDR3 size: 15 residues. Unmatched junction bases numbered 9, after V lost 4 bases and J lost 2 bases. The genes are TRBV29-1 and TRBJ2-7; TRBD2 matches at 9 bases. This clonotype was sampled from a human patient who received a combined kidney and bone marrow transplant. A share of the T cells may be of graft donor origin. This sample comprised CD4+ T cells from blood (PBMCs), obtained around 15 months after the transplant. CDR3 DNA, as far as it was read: TGCAGCGTTGCTCAGGGACTAGCCTCTGCCTACGAG. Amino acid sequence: CSVAQGLASAYE. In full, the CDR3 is CSVAQGLASAYEQYF.